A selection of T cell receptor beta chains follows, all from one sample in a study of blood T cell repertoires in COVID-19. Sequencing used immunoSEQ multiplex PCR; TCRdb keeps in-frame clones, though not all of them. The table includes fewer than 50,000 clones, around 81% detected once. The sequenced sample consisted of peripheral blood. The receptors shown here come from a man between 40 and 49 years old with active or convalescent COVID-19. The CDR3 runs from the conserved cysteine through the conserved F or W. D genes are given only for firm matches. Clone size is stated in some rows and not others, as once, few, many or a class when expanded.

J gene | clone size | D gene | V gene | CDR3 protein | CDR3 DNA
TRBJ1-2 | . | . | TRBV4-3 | CASSQVASQATYGYTF | TGCGCCAGCAGCCAAGTCGCCTCCCAGGCGACCTATGGCTACACCTTC
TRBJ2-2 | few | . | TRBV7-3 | CASSFGFGTGELFF | TGTGCCAGCAGTTTCGGGTTCGGGACCGGGGAGCTGTTTTTT
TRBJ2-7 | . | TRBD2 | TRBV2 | CASSGGTSGSYEQYF | TGTGCCAGCAGTGGGGGGACTAGCGGCTCCTACGAGCAGTACTTC
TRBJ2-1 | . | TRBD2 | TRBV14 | CASSQEGGRTLTYNEQFF | TGTGCCAGCAGCCAAGAAGGCGGGAGGACTTTAACCTACAATGAGCAGTTCTTC
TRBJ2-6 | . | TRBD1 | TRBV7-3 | CASSPTGTVYSGANVLTF | TGTGCCAGCAGCCCTACCGGGACAGTCTACTCTGGGGCCAACGTCCTGACTTTC
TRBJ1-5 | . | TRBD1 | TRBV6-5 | CASSWEQGNQPQHF | TGTGCCAGCAGTTGGGAACAGGGGAATCAGCCCCAGCATTTT
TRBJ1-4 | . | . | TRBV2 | CASSAERTNEKLFF | TGTGCCAGCAGTGCGGAGAGAACTAATGAAAAACTGTTTTTT
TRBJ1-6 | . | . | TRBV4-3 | CASSQRPEARNSPLHF | TGCGCCAGCAGCCAGAGACCAGAGGCCAGAAATTCACCCCTCCACTTT
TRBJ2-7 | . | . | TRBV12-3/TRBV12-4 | CASSYWLSEQYF | TGTGCCAGCAGTTATTGGCTCTCCGAGCAGTACTTC
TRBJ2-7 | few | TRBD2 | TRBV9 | CASTLGGSSDEQYF | TGTGCCAGCACCCTGGGGGGGAGTAGCGACGAGCAGTACTTC
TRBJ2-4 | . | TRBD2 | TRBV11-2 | CASSLTATSGIKNIQYF | TGTGCCAGCAGCTTAACGGCGACTAGCGGGATCAAAAACATTCAGTACTTC
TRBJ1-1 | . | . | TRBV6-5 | CASSPRGVTEAFF | TGTGCCAGCAGTCCGCGGGGGGTGACTGAAGCTTTCTTT
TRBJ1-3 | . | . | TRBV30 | CAWNQGRGGNTIYF | TGTGCCTGGAATCAGGGCCGGGGGGGAAACACCATATATTTT
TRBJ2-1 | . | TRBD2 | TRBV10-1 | CASSEKLAGGEEQFF | TGCGCCAGCAGTGAGAAACTAGCGGGAGGAGAAGAGCAGTTCTTC
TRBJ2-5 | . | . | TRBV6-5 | CASRTGKTQYF | TGTGCCAGCAGGACGGGAAAGACCCAGTACTTC